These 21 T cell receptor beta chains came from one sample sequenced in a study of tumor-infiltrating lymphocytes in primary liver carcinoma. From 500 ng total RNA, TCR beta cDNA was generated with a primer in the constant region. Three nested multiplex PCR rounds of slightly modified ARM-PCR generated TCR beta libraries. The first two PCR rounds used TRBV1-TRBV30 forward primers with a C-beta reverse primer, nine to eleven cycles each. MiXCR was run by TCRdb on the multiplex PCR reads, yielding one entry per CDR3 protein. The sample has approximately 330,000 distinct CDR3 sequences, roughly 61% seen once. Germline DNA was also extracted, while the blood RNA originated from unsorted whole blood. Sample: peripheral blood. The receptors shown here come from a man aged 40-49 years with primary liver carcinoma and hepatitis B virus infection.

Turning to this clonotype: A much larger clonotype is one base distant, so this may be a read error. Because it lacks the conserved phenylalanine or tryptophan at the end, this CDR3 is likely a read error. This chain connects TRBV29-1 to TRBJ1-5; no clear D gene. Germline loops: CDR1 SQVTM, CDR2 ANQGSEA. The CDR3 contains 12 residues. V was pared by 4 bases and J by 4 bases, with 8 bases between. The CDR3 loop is CSVGGRNQPQHI. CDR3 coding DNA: TGCAGCGTTGGTGGCAGAAATCAGCCCCAGCATATT.

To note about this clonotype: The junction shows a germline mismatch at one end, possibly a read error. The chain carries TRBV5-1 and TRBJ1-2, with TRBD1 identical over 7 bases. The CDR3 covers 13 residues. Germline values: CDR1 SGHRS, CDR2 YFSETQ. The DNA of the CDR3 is TGCGCCGGCAGGTTGGACAGGAACTATGGCTACACCTTC. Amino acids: CAGRLDRNYGYTF.

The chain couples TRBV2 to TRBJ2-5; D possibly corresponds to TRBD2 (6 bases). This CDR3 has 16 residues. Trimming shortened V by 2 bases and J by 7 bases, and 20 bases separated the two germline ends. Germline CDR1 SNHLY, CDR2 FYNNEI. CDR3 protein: CASSEPAGLGARTQYF. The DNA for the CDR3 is TGTGCCAGCAGTGAACCCGCGGGACTGGGCGCACGGACCCAGTACTTC.

CDR3 loop: CASSLGQANVLTF. CDR3 DNA: TGTGCCAGCAGCTTGGGACAGGCCAACGTCCTGACTTTC. The gene calls are TRBV7-9 and TRBJ2-6, with D perhaps matching TRBD1 (6 bases). CDR1 SEHNR and CDR2 FQNEAQ come from the germline V gene (reference sequence). The CDR3 covers 13 residues. V lost 3 bases and J 6 bases, leaving 6 bases between the germline ends.

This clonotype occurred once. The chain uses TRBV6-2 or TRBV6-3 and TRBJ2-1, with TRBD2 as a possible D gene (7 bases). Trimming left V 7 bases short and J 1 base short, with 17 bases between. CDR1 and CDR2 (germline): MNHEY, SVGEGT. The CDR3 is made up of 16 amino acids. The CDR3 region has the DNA TGTGCCAGCATCCACGGAGGGGGGGGGTCCTACAATGAGCAGTTCTTC. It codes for CASIHGGGGSYNEQFF.

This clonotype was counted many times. In DNA, the CDR3 is TGCAGCGTTGTGACAGGGAGCTACGAGCAGTACTTC. It yields the protein CSVVTGSYEQYF. The chain couples TRBV29-1 to TRBJ2-7; 7 bases map to TRBD1. Germline CDR1 reads SQVTM; CDR2 reads ANQGSEA. The CDR3 sequence is 12 residues long. The V gene end was trimmed by 4 bases and the J gene end by 3 bases; junction bases not matched to a gene: 3.

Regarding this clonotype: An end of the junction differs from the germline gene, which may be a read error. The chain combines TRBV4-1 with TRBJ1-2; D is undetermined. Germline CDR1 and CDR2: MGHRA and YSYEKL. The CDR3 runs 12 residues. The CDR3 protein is CASSDASYGYAF. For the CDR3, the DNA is TGCGCCAGCAGCGACGCAAGCTATGGCTACGCCTTC.

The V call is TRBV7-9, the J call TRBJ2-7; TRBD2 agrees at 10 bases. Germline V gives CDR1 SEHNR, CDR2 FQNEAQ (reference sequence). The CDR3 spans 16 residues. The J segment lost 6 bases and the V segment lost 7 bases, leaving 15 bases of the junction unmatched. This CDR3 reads CASTFGSTSGPGEQYF. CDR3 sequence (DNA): TGTGCCAGCACTTTCGGTTCGACTAGCGGGCCAGGCGAGCAGTACTTC.

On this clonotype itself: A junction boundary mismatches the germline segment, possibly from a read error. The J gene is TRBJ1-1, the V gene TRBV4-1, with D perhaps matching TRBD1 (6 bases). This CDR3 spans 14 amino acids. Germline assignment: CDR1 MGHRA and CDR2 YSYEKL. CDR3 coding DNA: TGTGCCAGCTGCGGTCGGACAGAGAACACTGAAGCTTTCTTT. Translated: CASCGRTENTEAFF.

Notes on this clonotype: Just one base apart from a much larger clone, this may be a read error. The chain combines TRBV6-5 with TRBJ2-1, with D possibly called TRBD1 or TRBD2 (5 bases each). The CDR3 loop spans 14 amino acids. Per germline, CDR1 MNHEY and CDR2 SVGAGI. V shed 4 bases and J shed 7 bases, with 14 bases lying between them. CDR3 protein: CASSSRETENEQFF. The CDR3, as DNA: TGTGCCAGCAGTTCCAGGGAGACTGAGAATGAGCAGTTCTTC.

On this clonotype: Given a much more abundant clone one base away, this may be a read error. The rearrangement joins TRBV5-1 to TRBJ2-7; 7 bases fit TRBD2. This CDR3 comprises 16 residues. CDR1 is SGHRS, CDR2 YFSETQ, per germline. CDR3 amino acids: CAGSLTASGGTYEQYF. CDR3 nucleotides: TGCGCCGGCAGCTTGACGGCTAGCGGAGGAACCTACGAGCAGTACTTC. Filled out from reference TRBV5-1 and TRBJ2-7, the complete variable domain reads KAGVTQTPRYLIKTRGQQVTLSCSPISGHRSVSWYQQTPGQGLQFLFEYFSETQRNKGNFPGRFSGRQFSNSRSEMNVSTLELGDSALYLCAGSLTASGGTYEQYFGPGTRLTVT.

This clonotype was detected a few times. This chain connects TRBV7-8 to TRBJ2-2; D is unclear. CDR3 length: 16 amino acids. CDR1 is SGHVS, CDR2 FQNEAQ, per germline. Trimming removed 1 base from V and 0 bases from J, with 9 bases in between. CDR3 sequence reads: CASSLVRLANTGELFF. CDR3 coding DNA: TGTGCCAGCAGCTTAGTTAGACTGGCGAACACCGGGGAGCTGTTTTTT.

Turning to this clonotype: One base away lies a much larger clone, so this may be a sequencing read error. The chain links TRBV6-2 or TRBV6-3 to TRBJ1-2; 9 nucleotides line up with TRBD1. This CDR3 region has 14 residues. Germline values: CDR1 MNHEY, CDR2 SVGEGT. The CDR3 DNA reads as TGTGCCAGCAGGGGGACAGGGTCGAACTATGCCTACACCTTC. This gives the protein CASRGTGSNYAYTF.

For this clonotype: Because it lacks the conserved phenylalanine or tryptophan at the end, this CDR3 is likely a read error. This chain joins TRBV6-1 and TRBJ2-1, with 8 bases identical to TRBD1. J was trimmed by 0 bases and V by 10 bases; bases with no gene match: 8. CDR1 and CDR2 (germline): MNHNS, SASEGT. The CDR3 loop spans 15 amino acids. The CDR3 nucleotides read TGTGCCACCAGAAATACAGGGGGCTCCTACAATGAGCAGTTCTAC. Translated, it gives CATRNTGGSYNEQFY.

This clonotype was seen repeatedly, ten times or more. CDR3 protein: CASSYLGLPSSNTEAFF. The CDR3 DNA sequence: TGTGCCAGCAGTTACCTGGGACTCCCAAGCTCGAACACTGAAGCTTTCTTT. V and J are TRBV6-5 and TRBJ1-1; a possible D gene is TRBD1 (5 bases). Germline V gene sequence: CDR1 MNHEY, CDR2 SVGAGI. V was cut by 2 bases and J by 1 base, with 17 bases left in between. CDR3 length equals 17 residues.

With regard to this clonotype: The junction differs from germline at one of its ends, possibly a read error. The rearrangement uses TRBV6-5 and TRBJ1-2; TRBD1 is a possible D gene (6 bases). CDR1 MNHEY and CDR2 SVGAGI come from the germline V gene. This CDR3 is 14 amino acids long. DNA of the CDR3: TGTGTCAGCAGAACAGGGTCCGCTAACTATGGCTACACCTTC. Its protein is CVSRTGSANYGYTF.

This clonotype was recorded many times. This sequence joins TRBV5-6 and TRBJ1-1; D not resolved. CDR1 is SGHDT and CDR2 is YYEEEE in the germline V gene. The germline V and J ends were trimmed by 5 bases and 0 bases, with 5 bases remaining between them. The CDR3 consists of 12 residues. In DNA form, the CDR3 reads TGTGCCAGCAGTTTACTGAACACTGAAGCTTTCTTT. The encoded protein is CASSLLNTEAFF.

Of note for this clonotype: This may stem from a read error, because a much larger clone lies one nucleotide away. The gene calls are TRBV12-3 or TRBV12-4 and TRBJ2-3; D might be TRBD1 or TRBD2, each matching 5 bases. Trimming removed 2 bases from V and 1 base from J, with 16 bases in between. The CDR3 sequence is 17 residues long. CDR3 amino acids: CASSLRVGTVGTDTQYF. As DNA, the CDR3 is TGTGCCAGCAGTTTAAGGGTCGGGACGGTGGGCACAGATACGCAGTATTTT.

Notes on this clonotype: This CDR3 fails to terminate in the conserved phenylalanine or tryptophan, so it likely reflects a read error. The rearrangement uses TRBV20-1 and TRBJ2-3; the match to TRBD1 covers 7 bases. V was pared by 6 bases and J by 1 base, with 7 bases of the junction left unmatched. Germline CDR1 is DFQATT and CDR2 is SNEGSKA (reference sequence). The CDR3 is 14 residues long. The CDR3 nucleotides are TGCAGTGCAAAACAGGGGTTCGGCACAGATACGCAGTATTCT. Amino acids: CSAKQGFGTDTQYS.

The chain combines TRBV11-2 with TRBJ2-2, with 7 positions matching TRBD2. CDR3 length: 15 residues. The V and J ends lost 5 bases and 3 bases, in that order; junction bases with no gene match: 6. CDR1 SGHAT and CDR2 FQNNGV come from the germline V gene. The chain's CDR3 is CASSPRGVDTGELFF. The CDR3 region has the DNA TGTGCCAGCAGCCCCCGGGGGGTTGACACCGGGGAGCTGTTTTTT.

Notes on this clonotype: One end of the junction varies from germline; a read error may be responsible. The chain's CDR3 is CASGQDTSRVREQYF. As DNA, the CDR3 is TGCGCCAGCGGCCAAGATACTAGCCGAGTACGAGAGCAGTACTTC. The J gene is TRBJ2-7, the V gene TRBV4-1, with D possibly matching TRBD2 (6 bases). This CDR3 has 15 residues. Germline CDR1 and CDR2: MGHRA and YSYEKL.